This T cell receptor (beta chain) was found in a study of technical replicates of blood from a few donors. V trimming: 0 bases; J trimming: 6 bases; junction bases outside the gene matches: 5. CDR1 and CDR2 from the germline V gene are MGHRA and YSYEKL. CDR3 length: 14 amino acids. TCRdb's table, derived via immunoSEQ multiplex PCR, lists solely in-frame clones and lacks some. The sample shows 12,000 or so clones, around 86% of them seen only once. The genes are TRBV4-1 and TRBJ2-7; 7 bases agree with TRBD2. The source is a human donor in good health. The source material was PBMCs. CDR3 nucleotides: TGCGCCAGCAGCCAAGATAGGACTAGTGGCGAGCAGTACTTC. This codes for CASSQDRTSGEQYF.